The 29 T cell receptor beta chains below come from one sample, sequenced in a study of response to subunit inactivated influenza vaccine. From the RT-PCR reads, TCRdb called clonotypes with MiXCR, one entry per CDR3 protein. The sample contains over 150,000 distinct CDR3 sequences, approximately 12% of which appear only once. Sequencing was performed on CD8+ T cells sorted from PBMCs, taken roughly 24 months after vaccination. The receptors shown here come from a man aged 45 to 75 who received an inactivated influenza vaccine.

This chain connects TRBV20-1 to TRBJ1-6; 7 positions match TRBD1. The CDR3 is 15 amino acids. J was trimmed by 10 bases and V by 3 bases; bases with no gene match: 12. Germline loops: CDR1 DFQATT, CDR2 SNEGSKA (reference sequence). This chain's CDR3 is CSASPQGQRASPLHF. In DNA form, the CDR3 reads TGCAGTGCTAGCCCTCAGGGACAGAGAGCATCACCCCTCCACTTT.

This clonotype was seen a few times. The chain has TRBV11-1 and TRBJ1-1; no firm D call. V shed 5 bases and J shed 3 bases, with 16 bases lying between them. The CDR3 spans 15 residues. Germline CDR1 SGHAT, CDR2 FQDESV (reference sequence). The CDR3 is CASSQRGLGYTEAFF. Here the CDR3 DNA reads TGTGCCAGCAGCCAAAGAGGGTTAGGGTACACTGAAGCTTTCTTT.

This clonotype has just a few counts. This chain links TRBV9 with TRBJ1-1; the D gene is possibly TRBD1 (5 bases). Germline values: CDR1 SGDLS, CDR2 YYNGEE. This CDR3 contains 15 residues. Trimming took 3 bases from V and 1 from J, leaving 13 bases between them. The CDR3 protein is CASSAWGNANTEAFF. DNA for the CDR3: TGTGCCAGCAGCGCCTGGGGGAACGCGAACACTGAAGCTTTCTTT.

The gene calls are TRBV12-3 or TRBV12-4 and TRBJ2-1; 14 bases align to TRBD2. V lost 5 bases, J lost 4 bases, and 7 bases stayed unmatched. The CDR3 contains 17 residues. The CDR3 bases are TGTGCCAGCAGTACCCCGACTAGCGGGGGGGTATACAATGAGCAGTTCTTC. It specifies CASSTPTSGGVYNEQFF.

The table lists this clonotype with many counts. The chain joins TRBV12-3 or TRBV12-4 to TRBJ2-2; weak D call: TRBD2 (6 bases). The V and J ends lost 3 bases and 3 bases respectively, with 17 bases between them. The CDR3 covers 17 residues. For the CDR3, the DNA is TGTGCCAGCAGTTTTATAGGGGAGGTGGGCGACACCGGGGAGCTGTTTTTT. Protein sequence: CASSFIGEVGDTGELFF.

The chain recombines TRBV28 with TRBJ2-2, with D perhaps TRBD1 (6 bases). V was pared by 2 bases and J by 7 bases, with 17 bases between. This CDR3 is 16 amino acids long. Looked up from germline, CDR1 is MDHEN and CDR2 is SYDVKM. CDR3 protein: CASSLRPGVPIGELFF. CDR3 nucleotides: TGTGCCAGCAGTTTACGTCCAGGGGTACCCATCGGGGAGCTGTTTTTT.

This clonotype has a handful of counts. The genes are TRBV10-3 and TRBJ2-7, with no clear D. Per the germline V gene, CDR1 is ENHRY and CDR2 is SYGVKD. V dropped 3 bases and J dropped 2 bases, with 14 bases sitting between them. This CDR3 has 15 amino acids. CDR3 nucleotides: TGTGCCATCAGTGATCACCCGAACCCCGCCTACGAGCAGTACTTC. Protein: CAISDHPNPAYEQYF.

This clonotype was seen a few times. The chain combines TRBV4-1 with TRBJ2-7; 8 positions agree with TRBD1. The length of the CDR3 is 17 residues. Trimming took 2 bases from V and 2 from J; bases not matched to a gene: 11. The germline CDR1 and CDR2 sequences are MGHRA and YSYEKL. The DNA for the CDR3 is TGCGCCAGCAGCCAATACCAGGACAGGGTCCCTCCCTACGAGCAGTACTTC. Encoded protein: CASSQYQDRVPPYEQYF.

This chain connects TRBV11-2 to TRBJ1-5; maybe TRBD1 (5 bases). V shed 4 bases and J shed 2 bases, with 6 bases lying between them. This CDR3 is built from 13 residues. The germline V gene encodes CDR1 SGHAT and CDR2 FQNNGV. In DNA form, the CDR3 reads TGTGCCAGCAGCTCGGGGCGCAATCAGCCCCAGCATTTT. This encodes CASSSGRNQPQHF. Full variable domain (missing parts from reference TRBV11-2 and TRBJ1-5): EAGVAQSPRYKIIEKRQSVAFWCNPISGHATLYWYQQILGQGPKLLIQFQNNGVVDDSQLPKDRFSAERLKGVDSTLKIQPAKLEDSAVYLCASSSGRNQPQHFGDGTRLSIL.

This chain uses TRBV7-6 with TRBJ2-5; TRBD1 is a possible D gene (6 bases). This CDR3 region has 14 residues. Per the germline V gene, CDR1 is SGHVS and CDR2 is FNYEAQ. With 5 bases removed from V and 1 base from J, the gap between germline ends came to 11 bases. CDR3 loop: CASSPNRVQETQYF. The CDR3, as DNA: TGTGCCAGCAGCCCTAACAGGGTCCAAGAGACCCAGTACTTC.

Here the CDR3 reads CASSLVDRGEKLFF. The CDR3 nucleotides read TGTGCCAGCAGCTTAGTGGACAGGGGTGAAAAACTGTTTTTT. The chain links TRBV7-8 to TRBJ1-4; 9 bases are a match to TRBD1. Germline V gene sequence: CDR1 SGHVS, CDR2 FQNEAQ. The CDR3 runs to 14 residues. The V and J ends lost 1 base and 7 bases, in that order; junction bases with no gene match: 1.

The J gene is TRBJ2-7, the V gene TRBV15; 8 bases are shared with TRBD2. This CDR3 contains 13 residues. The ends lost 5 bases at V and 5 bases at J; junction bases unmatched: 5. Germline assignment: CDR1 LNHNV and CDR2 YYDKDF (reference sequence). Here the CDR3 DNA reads TGTGCCACCAGCCCAGCGGGGGCCCACGAGCAGTACTTC. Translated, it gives CATSPAGAHEQYF.

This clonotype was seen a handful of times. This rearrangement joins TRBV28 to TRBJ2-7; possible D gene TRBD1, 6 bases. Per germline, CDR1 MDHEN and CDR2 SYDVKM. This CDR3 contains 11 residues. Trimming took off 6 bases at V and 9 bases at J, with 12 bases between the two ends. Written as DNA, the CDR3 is TGTGCCAGCAGCAAACAGGGATGGCAGTACTTC. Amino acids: CASSKQGWQYF. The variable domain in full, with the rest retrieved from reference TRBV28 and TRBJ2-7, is DVKVTQSSRYLVKRTGEKVFLECVQDMDHENMFWYRQDPGLGLRLIYFSYDVKMKEKGDIPEGYSVSREKKERFSLILESASTNQTSMYLCASSKQGWQYFGPGTRLTVT.

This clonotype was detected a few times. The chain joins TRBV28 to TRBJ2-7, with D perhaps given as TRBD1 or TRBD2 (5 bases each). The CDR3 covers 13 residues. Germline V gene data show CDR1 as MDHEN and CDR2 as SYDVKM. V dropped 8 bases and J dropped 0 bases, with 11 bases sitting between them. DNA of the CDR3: TGTGCCAGCGGGGGATATACCTCCTACGAGCAGTACTTC. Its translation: CASGGYTSYEQYF.

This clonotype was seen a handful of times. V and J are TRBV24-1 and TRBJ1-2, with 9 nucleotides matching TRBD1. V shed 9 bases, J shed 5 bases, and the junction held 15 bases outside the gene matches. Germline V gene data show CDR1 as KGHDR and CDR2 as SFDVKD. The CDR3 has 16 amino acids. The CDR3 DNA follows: TGTGCCACCTCGGAGCCTAAGGGACAGGGACTATATGGCTACACCTTC. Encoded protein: CATSEPKGQGLYGYTF.

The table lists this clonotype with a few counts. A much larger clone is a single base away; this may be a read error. CDR3 coding DNA: TGTGCCAGCAGACCAGGACAGGGAGGAGAGACCCAGTACTTC. Protein product: CASRPGQGGETQYF. The rearrangement uses TRBV11-1 and TRBJ2-5, with 8 bases aligning to TRBD1. CDR1 and CDR2 from the germline V gene are SGHAT and FQDESV (reference sequence). The CDR3 runs to 14 residues. V was pared by 6 bases and J by 4 bases, with 7 bases of the junction left unmatched.

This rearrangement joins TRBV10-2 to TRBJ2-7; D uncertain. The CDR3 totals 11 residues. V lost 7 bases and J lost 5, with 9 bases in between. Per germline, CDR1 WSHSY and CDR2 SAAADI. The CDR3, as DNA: TGCGCCAGCACGGCTTACGACGAGCAGTACTTC. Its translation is CASTAYDEQYF.

The chain's CDR3 is CATSEMGQGVSQPQHF. Here the CDR3 DNA reads TGTGCCACCAGTGAAATGGGACAGGGAGTAAGTCAGCCCCAGCATTTT. The chain combines TRBV24-1 with TRBJ1-5, with TRBD1 matching 9 bases. This CDR3 is 16 amino acids long. Per germline, CDR1 KGHDR and CDR2 SFDVKD. The V segment lost 4 bases and the J segment 6 bases; nucleotides outside the gene matches: 9.

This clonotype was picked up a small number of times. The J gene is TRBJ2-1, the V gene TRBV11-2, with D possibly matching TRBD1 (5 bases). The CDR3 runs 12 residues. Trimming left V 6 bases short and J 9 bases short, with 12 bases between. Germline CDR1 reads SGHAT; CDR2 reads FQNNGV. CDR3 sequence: CASSWGITEQFF. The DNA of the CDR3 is TGTGCCAGCAGTTGGGGCATCACTGAGCAGTTCTTC.

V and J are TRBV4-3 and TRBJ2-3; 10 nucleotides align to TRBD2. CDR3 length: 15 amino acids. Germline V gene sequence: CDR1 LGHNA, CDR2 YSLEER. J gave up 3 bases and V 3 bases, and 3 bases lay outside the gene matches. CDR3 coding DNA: TGCGCCAGCAGCCAGGGACTAGCGACTACAGATACGCAGTATTTT. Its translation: CASSQGLATTDTQYF.

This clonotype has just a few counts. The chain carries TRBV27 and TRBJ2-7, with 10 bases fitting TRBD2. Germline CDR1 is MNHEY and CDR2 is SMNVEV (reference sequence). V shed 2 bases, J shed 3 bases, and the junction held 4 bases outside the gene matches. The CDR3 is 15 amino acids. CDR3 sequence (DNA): TGTGCCAGCAGTTTAGAGCGGGGGGGCGTCTACGAGCAGTACTTC. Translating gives CASSLERGGVYEQYF.

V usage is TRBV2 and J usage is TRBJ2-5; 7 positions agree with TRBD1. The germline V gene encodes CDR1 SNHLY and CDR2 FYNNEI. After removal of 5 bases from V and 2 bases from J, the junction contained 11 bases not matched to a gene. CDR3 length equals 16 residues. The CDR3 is CASSFRLQGQQETQYF. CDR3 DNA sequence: TGTGCCAGCAGTTTCCGGCTCCAGGGACAGCAAGAGACCCAGTACTTC.

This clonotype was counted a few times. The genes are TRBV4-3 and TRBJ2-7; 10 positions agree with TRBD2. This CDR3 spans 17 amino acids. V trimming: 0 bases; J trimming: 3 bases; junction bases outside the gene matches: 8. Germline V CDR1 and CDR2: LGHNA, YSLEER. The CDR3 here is CASSQDLRLAGDYEQYF. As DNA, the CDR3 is TGCGCCAGCAGCCAAGATCTCCGGCTAGCGGGGGACTACGAGCAGTACTTC.

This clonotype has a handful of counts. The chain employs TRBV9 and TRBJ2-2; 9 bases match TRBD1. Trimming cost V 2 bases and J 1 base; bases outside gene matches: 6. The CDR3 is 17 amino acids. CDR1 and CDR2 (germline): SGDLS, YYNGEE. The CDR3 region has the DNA TGTGCCAGCAGCGTGACAGGGGGGATAATGAACACCGGGGAGCTGTTTTTT. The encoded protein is CASSVTGGIMNTGELFF.

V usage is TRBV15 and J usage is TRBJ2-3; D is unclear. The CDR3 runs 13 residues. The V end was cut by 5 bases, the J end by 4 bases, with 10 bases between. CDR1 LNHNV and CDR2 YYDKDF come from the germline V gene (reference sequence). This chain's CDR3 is CATSGPPADTQYF. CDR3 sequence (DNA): TGTGCCACCAGCGGGCCACCCGCAGATACGCAGTATTTT.

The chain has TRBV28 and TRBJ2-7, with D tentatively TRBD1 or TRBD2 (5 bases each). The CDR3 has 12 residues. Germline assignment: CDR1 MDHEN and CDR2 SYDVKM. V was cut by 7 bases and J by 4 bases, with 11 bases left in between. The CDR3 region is CASNEGRYEQYF. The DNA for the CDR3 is TGTGCCAGCAATGAGGGGCGTTACGAGCAGTACTTC.

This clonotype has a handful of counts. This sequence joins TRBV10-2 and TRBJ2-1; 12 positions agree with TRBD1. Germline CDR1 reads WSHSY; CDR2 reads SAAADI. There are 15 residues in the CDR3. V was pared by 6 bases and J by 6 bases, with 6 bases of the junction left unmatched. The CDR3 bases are TGCGCCAGCAGCCCGGGACAGGGGGCAGGCAATGAGCAGTTCTTC. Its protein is CASSPGQGAGNEQFF.

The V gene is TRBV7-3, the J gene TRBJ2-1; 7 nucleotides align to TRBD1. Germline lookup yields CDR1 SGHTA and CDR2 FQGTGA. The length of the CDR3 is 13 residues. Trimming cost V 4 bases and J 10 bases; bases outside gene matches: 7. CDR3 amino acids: CASSSTGLSEQFF. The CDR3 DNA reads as TGTGCCAGCAGCTCGACAGGGCTCAGCGAGCAGTTCTTC.

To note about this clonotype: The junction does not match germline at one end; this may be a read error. The CDR3 nucleotides read TGCAGTGCTATGCCGCCGAACACTAAAGCTTTCTTT. Protein: CSAMPPNTKAFF. The V gene is TRBV20-1, the J gene TRBJ1-1; D is unresolved. The germline gives CDR1 DFQATT, CDR2 SNEGSKA (reference sequence). CDR3 size: 12 residues.